The 13 T cell receptor beta chains listed next were all sequenced from one sample in a study of vaccination and CD4 T cells after COVID-19. TCRdb re-called the PCR reads through MiXCR, storing one row per CDR3 protein. The repertoire includes just over 20,000 distinct CDR3 sequences, around 60% of them detected once, and about 1.1% sits in the top ten. The specimen was CD4+ T cells from blood, collected before SARS-CoV-2 vaccination. All receptors derive from a human donor who had recovered from COVID-19.

The rearrangement links TRBV15 to TRBJ2-5; D gene unclear. Trimming left V 4 bases short and J 3 bases short, with 15 bases between. The length of the CDR3 is 15 residues. Per germline, CDR1 LNHNV and CDR2 YYDKDF (reference sequence). The CDR3 is CATSKEYQTEETQYF. For the CDR3, the DNA is TGTGCCACCAGCAAAGAATACCAGACTGAAGAGACCCAGTACTTC.

The chain carries TRBV12-3 or TRBV12-4 and TRBJ1-6; no reliable D call. The V end was cut by 7 bases, the J end by 9 bases, with 10 bases between. The CDR3 is 12 amino acids. The CDR3, as DNA: TGTGCCAGCACCTCCGGGCCTTCACCCCTCCACTTT. It specifies CASTSGPSPLHF.

This clonotype was recorded a few times. The gene calls are TRBV20-1 and TRBJ1-1, with 7 bases fitting TRBD1. Trimming took 6 bases from V and 2 from J; bases not matched to a gene: 6. The CDR3 sequence is 13 residues long. CDR1 is DFQATT, CDR2 SNEGSKA, per germline (reference sequence). The CDR3 reads CSARDSLNTEAFF. The CDR3 bases are TGCAGTGCGAGGGACAGCTTAAACACTGAAGCTTTCTTT.

This clonotype has more than one count but fewer than ten. This chain uses TRBV10-3 with TRBJ2-3; 7 nucleotides match TRBD2. Germline V CDR1 and CDR2: ENHRY, SYGVKD. Germline trimming cut 7 bases from V and 1 base from J; bases unmatched to any gene: 5. The CDR3 has 14 residues. The CDR3: CAIKREGRTDTQYF. CDR3 nucleotide sequence: TGTGCCATCAAGAGGGAGGGCCGCACAGATACGCAGTATTTT.

The V gene is TRBV2, the J gene TRBJ2-7; the match to TRBD2 covers 12 bases. V trimming: 8 bases; J trimming: 6 bases; junction bases outside the gene matches: 14. The CDR3 is 16 residues long. Germline loops: CDR1 SNHLY, CDR2 FYNNEI. The DNA of the CDR3 is TGTGCCAGCCTCGGCTGGGGGGGACTAGCGGGCCTCGAGCAGTACTTC. Amino acids: CASLGWGGLAGLEQYF.

The chain carries TRBV30 and TRBJ2-7; TRBD2 agrees at 13 bases. There are 13 residues in the CDR3. CDR1 GTSNPN and CDR2 SVGIG come from the germline V gene (reference sequence). The ends lost 8 bases at V and 5 bases at J; junction bases unmatched: 6. CDR3 in DNA: TGTGCCCGGACTAGCGGGAGAGGCGACGAGCAGTACTTC. Translating it yields CARTSGRGDEQYF.

V usage is TRBV10-1 and J usage is TRBJ1-5, with D possibly TRBD1 on 6 matching bases. V was clipped by 10 bases and J by 7 bases, with 23 bases between them. This CDR3 comprises 15 residues. Germline CDR1 and CDR2: WNHNN and SYGVQD (reference sequence). The chain's CDR3 is CAILTARGGGQPQHF. Written as DNA, the CDR3 is TGCGCCATCCTTACAGCTAGGGGGGGCGGCCAGCCCCAGCATTTT.

The chain links TRBV7-9 to TRBJ2-7; the D is unclear. Germline V lookup: CDR1 SEHNR, CDR2 FQNEAQ (reference sequence). Trimming pared 5 bases from V and 7 bases from J, leaving 9 bases between. This CDR3 contains 11 residues. The CDR3 bases are TGTGCCAGCAGCGGTTTCTATGAGCAGTACTTC. Protein: CASSGFYEQYF.

This clonotype was observed a few times. The V and J genes are TRBV20-1 and TRBJ2-7; 8 bases match TRBD2. Germline CDR1 reads DFQATT; CDR2 reads SNEGSKA (reference sequence). The ends lost 2 bases at V and 4 bases at J; junction bases unmatched: 10. The CDR3 runs to 15 residues. The CDR3 loop is CSARPTSGNQYEQYF. Written as DNA, the CDR3 is TGCAGTGCTAGACCCACTAGCGGTAATCAGTACGAGCAGTACTTC.

This clonotype was observed a few times. The genes are TRBV20-1 and TRBJ1-2; weak D call: TRBD1 (6 bases). The CDR3 spans 12 residues. Germline V CDR1 and CDR2: DFQATT, SNEGSKA (reference sequence). V was cut by 5 bases and J by 3 bases, with 10 bases left in between. CDR3 residues: CSARTDHYGYTF. The CDR3, as DNA: TGCAGTGCTCGGACAGACCACTATGGCTACACCTTC.

V usage is TRBV20-1 and J usage is TRBJ2-3, with D possibly TRBD1 on 6 matching bases. In germline, CDR1 is DFQATT, CDR2 SNEGSKA (reference sequence). The CDR3 loop spans 15 amino acids. V lost 5 bases, J lost 2 bases, and 17 bases lay in between. CDR3 sequence: CSASGTLASTDTQYF. The CDR3 region has the DNA TGCAGTGCTTCCGGGACACTTGCTTCCACAGATACGCAGTATTTT.

The genes are TRBV20-1 and TRBJ2-5; D gene ambiguous. V lost 1 base and J lost 4, with 13 bases in between. The CDR3 sequence is 14 residues long. Per germline, CDR1 DFQATT and CDR2 SNEGSKA (reference sequence). The CDR3 region is CSARVDGGTETQYF. The CDR3 DNA is TGCAGTGCTAGAGTAGACGGTGGAACAGAGACCCAGTACTTC.

The count of this clonotype is one. V and J are TRBV7-2 and TRBJ1-2, with 11 bases lining up with TRBD1. V shed 4 bases, J shed 4 bases, and the junction held 14 bases outside the gene matches. CDR3 length: 18 residues. CDR1 SGHTA and CDR2 FQGNSA come from the germline V gene. CDR3 sequence (DNA): TGTGCCAGCAGCTCGGCGTTTGGACAGGGGGCATTGAGCTATGGCTACACCTTC. Its protein product is CASSSAFGQGALSYGYTF. Full variable domain (missing parts from reference TRBV7-2 and TRBJ1-2): GAGVSQSPSNKVTEKGKDVELRCDPISGHTALYWYRQSLGQGLEFLIYFQGNSAPDKSGLPSDRFSAERTGGSVSTLTIQRTQQEDSAVYLCASSSAFGQGALSYGYTFGSGTRLTVV.